This T cell receptor beta chain is from a study of shared clonotypes between healthy human individuals. General study points: It was the non-shared clonotypes that had lower generation probabilities than clonotypes shared by all four donors.

Repertoires were generated with immunoSEQ multiplex PCR, while TCRdb's copy carries only in-frame clones and drops some. The top ten clones hold roughly 1.8% of a sample with about 2.1 million clones, roughly 91% of them seen once. Comments on this clone: Its antigen is not known.

Naive-designated CD8 cells lacked CD45RO, were positively enriched for CCR7, and omitted terminally differentiated effector memory CD45RA+ cells. Germline CDR1 MGHRA, CDR2 YSYEKL. The CDR3 has 16 residues. Losses at the gene ends were 0 bases for V and 4 bases for J; bases not matched to a gene: 8. The sample was naive CD8+ T cells from PBMCs. This chain connects TRBV4-1 to TRBJ2-5, with 7 bases lining up with TRBD1. This TCR was sampled from a man younger than 30 in good health. Some clones in this sample may be carry-over from other donors' samples. CDR3 residues: CASSQDRDRDPETQYF. The CDR3 DNA sequence: TGCGCCAGCAGCCAAGATCGTGACAGGGACCCAGAGACCCAGTACTTC.